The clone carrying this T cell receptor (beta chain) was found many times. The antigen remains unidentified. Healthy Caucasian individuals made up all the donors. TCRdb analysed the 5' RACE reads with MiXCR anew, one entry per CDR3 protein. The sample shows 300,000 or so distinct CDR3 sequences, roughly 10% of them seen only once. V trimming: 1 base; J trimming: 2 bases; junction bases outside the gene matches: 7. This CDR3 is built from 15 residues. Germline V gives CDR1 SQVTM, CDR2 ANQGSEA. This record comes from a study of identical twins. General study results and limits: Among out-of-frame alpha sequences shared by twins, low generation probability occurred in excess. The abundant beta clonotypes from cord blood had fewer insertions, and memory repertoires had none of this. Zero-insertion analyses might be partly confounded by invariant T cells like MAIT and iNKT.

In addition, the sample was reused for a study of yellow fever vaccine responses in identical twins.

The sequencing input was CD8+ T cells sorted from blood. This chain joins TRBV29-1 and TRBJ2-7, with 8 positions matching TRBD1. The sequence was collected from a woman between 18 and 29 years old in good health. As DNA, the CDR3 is TGCAGCGTTGAAGTCCGGACAGGGTTAACCTACGAGCAGTACTTC. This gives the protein CSVEVRTGLTYEQYF.